These 23 T cell receptor beta chains originate from one sample sequenced in a study of T cells after yellow fever vaccination. Via MiXCR, TCRdb re-called the 5' RACE reads, giving one row per CDR3 protein. The sample consists of approximately 600,000 distinct CDR3 sequences, 9% to 15% of them appearing once. Sequenced material: PBMCs, taken on the day of the yellow fever booster vaccination. The receptors shown here come from a man between 25 and 39 years old who received the YFV17D yellow fever vaccine.

This clonotype was picked up a small number of times. The chain has TRBV15 and TRBJ2-2; no reliable D call. In germline, CDR1 is LNHNV, CDR2 YYDKDF (reference sequence). The V end was cut by 3 bases, the J end by 3 bases, with 5 bases between. The CDR3 length is 13 residues. The CDR3, as DNA: TGTGCCACCAGCAGCGGACACACCGGGGAGCTGTTTTTT. Residues: CATSSGHTGELFF. Looking up the rest from reference TRBV15 and TRBJ2-2 gives the full variable domain: DAMVIQNPRYQVTQFGKPVTLSCSQTLNHNVMYWYQQKSSQAPKLLFHYYDKDFNNEADTPDNFQSRRPNTSFCFLDIRSPGLGDTAMYLCATSSGHTGELFFGEGSRLTVL.

The chain has TRBV19 and TRBJ2-1, with D uncertain. The germline V gene has CDR1 LNHDA and CDR2 SQIVND (reference sequence). This CDR3 contains 14 residues. The germline V and J ends were trimmed by 9 bases and 0 bases, with 12 bases remaining between them. As DNA, the CDR3 is TGTGCCAGCAGAAACTACCTCTCCTACAATGAGCAGTTCTTC. Translating it yields CASRNYLSYNEQFF.

The rearrangement links TRBV18 to TRBJ1-4; 9 positions agree with TRBD1. The germline gives CDR1 KGHSH, CDR2 LQKENI. J was trimmed by 4 bases and V by 4 bases; bases with no gene match: 1. This CDR3 region has 14 residues. In DNA form, the CDR3 reads TGTGCCAGCTCACGGGACAGGGATAATGAAAAACTGTTTTTT. This sequence encodes CASSRDRDNEKLFF.

This clonotype was seen more than once but under ten times. The CDR3 reads CASSGQGRQETQYF. In DNA form, the CDR3 reads TGCGCCAGCAGCGGACAGGGGCGCCAAGAGACCCAGTACTTC. The chain employs TRBV5-1 and TRBJ2-5; 9 nucleotides align to TRBD1. V gave up 4 bases and J gave up 1 base; unmatched junction bases: 2. This CDR3 spans 14 amino acids. The germline gives CDR1 SGHRS, CDR2 YFSETQ.

This chain uses TRBV6-2 or TRBV6-3 with TRBJ2-7; TRBD1 or TRBD2 may be the D gene (5 bases each). CDR3 length: 12 amino acids. Germline V gene data show CDR1 as MNHEY and CDR2 as SVGEGT. The germline V and J ends were trimmed by 8 bases and 2 bases, with 10 bases remaining between them. CDR3 loop: CASRDDPYEQYF. The CDR3 DNA reads as TGTGCCAGCCGGGACGATCCCTACGAGCAGTACTTC.

This clonotype was picked up many times. This chain links TRBV6-1 with TRBJ1-5, with D perhaps matching TRBD1 (6 bases). Trimming pared 7 bases from V and 2 bases from J, leaving 9 bases between. Germline V gene data show CDR1 as MNHNS and CDR2 as SASEGT. This CDR3 comprises 13 residues. The CDR3: CASKEGGNQPQHF. The CDR3 DNA sequence: TGTGCCAGCAAGGAGGGGGGCAATCAGCCCCAGCATTTT.

V is TRBV10-3 and J is TRBJ1-3, with D unresolved. From germline, CDR1 is ENHRY and CDR2 SYGVKD. Trimming took off 0 bases at V and 0 bases at J, with 9 bases between the two ends. This CDR3 has 16 residues. The CDR3 protein is CAISESGGFSGNTIYF. DNA of the CDR3: TGTGCCATCAGTGAGTCCGGTGGATTCTCTGGAAACACCATATATTTT.

CDR3 DNA: TGTGCCAGCAGCTTAACTAGCGGGAGTATATCCTACGAGCAGTACTTC. It is translated as CASSLTSGSISYEQYF. V is TRBV7-9 and J is TRBJ2-7; 11 positions agree with TRBD2. This CDR3 has 16 amino acids. Germline-derived CDR1 and CDR2 are SEHNR and FQNEAQ (reference sequence). J lost 1 base, V lost 2 bases, and 4 bases had no gene match.

This chain joins TRBV4-1 and TRBJ2-2, with D hard to call. Germline loops: CDR1 MGHRA, CDR2 YSYEKL. With 1 base removed from V and 4 bases from J, the gap between germline ends came to 13 bases. The length of the CDR3 is 16 residues. CDR3 nucleotides: TGCGCCAGCAGCCAAGGAAAAGGCCTTTTCACCGGGGAGCTGTTTTTT. This gives the protein CASSQGKGLFTGELFF.

This clonotype was observed a handful of times. The genes are TRBV5-4 and TRBJ2-2; D is ambiguous. CDR1 and CDR2 from the germline V gene are SGHNT and YYREEE (reference sequence). The CDR3 loop spans 16 amino acids. Trimming took 3 bases from V and 1 from J, leaving 13 bases between them. CDR3 sequence reads: CASSWAEYKNTGELFF. CDR3 in DNA: TGTGCCAGCAGCTGGGCGGAGTATAAGAACACCGGGGAGCTGTTTTTT.

V is TRBV29-1 and J is TRBJ2-1; unclear D gene. The ends were cut back, 3 bases at V and 4 bases at J, with 13 bases in the middle. Germline-derived CDR1 and CDR2 are SQVTM and ANQGSEA. This CDR3 is built from 14 residues. CDR3 region: CSVDGVGRYNEQFF. The CDR3 DNA reads as TGCAGCGTTGACGGAGTTGGCCGATACAATGAGCAGTTCTTC.

The sample holds a few counts of this clonotype. The V and J genes are TRBV7-2 and TRBJ1-2; no firm D call. Germline V CDR1 and CDR2: SGHTA, FQGNSA. With 5 bases removed from V and 4 bases from J, the gap between germline ends came to 8 bases. CDR3 length equals 12 residues. The CDR3, as DNA: TGTGCCAGCAGCGAAAGGCTCTATGGCTACACCTTC. Translating it yields CASSERLYGYTF.

This clonotype was seen a handful of times. This chain joins TRBV14 and TRBJ1-5; D gene ambiguous. Looked up from germline, CDR1 is SGHDN and CDR2 is FVKESK. With 1 base removed from V and 4 bases from J, the gap between germline ends came to 17 bases. CDR3 size: 17 residues. CDR3 DNA: TGTGCCAGCAGCCAAGTGATCGTCGGGGAAGAGAATCAGCCCCAGCATTTT. The encoded protein is CASSQVIVGEENQPQHF.

The chain has TRBV5-1 and TRBJ2-5, with D tentatively TRBD2 (5 bases). The germline gives CDR1 SGHRS, CDR2 YFSETQ. There are 13 residues in the CDR3. The V end lost 3 bases, the J end lost 4 bases, and 10 bases lay between the germline ends. In nucleotides, the CDR3 is TGCGCCAGCAGCTCCGACTACATAGAGACCCAGTACTTC. Residues: CASSSDYIETQYF.

The table lists this clonotype with a few counts. The V and J genes are TRBV6-2 or TRBV6-3 and TRBJ1-2; tentative D call: TRBD1 (5 bases). The CDR3 sequence is 17 residues long. The V end was cut by 2 bases, the J end by 3 bases, with 19 bases between. Germline CDR1 MNHEY, CDR2 SVGEGT. The CDR3 region has the DNA TGTGCCAGCAGTTACGCCGGGACGGTTGGTAGGGACTATGGCTACACCTTC. Protein product: CASSYAGTVGRDYGYTF.

This clonotype was picked up a small number of times. The chain uses TRBV29-1 and TRBJ2-2; D is undetermined. The CDR3 sequence is 11 residues long. V was trimmed by 2 bases and J by 6 bases, leaving 4 bases between them. The germline V gene has CDR1 SQVTM and CDR2 ANQGSEA. The DNA of the CDR3 is TGCAGCGTTGAATATCCCGGGGAGCTGTTTTTT. Its protein is CSVEYPGELFF.

The chain recombines TRBV29-1 with TRBJ2-1; 7 bases align to TRBD2. Trimming at V came to 4 bases and at J to 15 bases, leaving 15 bases not matched to a gene. This CDR3 has 13 amino acids. Germline CDR1 reads SQVTM; CDR2 reads ANQGSEA. The CDR3 loop reads CSVVGREAVGRFF. The DNA of the CDR3 is TGCAGCGTTGTAGGACGGGAGGCTGTGGGCCGGTTCTTC.

The CDR3 reads CASSRDSGPKNIQYF. The CDR3 region has the DNA TGTGCCAGTAGTAGGGACAGCGGTCCCAAAAACATTCAGTACTTC. V is TRBV19 and J is TRBJ2-4; 7 bases are shared with TRBD1. Trimming took 4 bases from V and 2 from J; bases not matched to a gene: 5. This CDR3 contains 15 residues. CDR1 LNHDA and CDR2 SQIVND come from the germline V gene (reference sequence).

In its sample, this clonotype was seen a few times. The chain couples TRBV6-2 or TRBV6-3 to TRBJ2-7, with 8 bases fitting TRBD1. There are 13 residues in the CDR3. From germline, CDR1 is MNHEY and CDR2 SVGEGT. V was clipped by 4 bases and J by 7 bases; unmatched bases: 6. In DNA, the CDR3 is TGTGCCAGCAGTTTCGGGACAGGAGGAGAGCAGTACTTC. Amino acids: CASSFGTGGEQYF.

The sample holds a few counts of this clonotype. Here the CDR3 DNA reads TGTGCCAGCAGCGTAGCTAGCGAGAACAATGAGCAGTTCTTC. Protein sequence: CASSVASENNEQFF. The chain has TRBV9 and TRBJ2-1; weak D call: TRBD2 (6 bases). CDR3 length equals 14 residues. CDR1 and CDR2 (germline): SGDLS, YYNGEE. V was pared by 0 bases and J by 5 bases, with 9 bases between.

This clonotype was found once. CDR3 amino acids: CSLRANEKLFF. The DNA of the CDR3 is TGCAGTCTGAGGGCTAATGAAAAACTGTTTTTT. The V gene is TRBV20-1, the J gene TRBJ1-4; no clear D. Germline-derived CDR1 and CDR2 are DFQATT and SNEGSKA (reference sequence). This CDR3 comprises 11 residues. Trimming stripped 8 bases from V and 3 bases from J, with 7 bases between.

CDR3 nucleotide sequence: TGTGCCAGCAGACGACAGGGGGAATTTCACAATGAGCAGTTCTTC. Translated: CASRRQGEFHNEQFF. This chain links TRBV6-2 or TRBV6-3 with TRBJ2-1; 9 bases line up with TRBD1. CDR1 MNHEY and CDR2 SVGEGT come from the germline V gene. V dropped 6 bases and J dropped 5; count of bases not matched to a gene: 8. The CDR3 has 15 amino acids.

The chain combines TRBV20-1 with TRBJ2-1; D is uncertain. Germline lookup yields CDR1 DFQATT and CDR2 SNEGSKA (reference sequence). The CDR3 is 12 residues long. The ends were cut back, 3 bases at V and 3 bases at J, with 6 bases in the middle. DNA of the CDR3: TGCAGTGCTAGCGAGGACTACAATGAGCAGTTCTTC. Its protein product is CSASEDYNEQFF.